The 27 T cell receptor beta chains below all came from one sample that was sequenced in a study of blood T cell repertoires in COVID-19. Method: immunoSEQ multiplex PCR; TCRdb's copy keeps in-frame clones and lacks some. Of about 150,000 clones in the sample, 86% were seen once. Sequencing was carried out using peripheral blood. The receptors come from a man in his forties or fifties with active or convalescent COVID-19.

This chain uses TRBV4-2 with TRBJ2-7, with TRBD2 matching 8 bases. The CDR3 runs 13 residues. J was trimmed by 6 bases and V by 4 bases; bases with no gene match: 5. Germline V gene sequence: CDR1 LGHNA, CDR2 YNFKEQ. CDR3 sequence (DNA): TGTGCCAGCAGCCGGGAGGGACTAGGCGAGCAGTACTTC. It codes for CASSREGLGEQYF.

This clone was observed a handful of times. This chain links TRBV14 with TRBJ2-7; D may be TRBD2 (6 bases). The CDR3 runs 14 residues. Trimming left V 1 base short and J 2 bases short, with 9 bases between. Looked up from germline, CDR1 is SGHDN and CDR2 is FVKESK. CDR3 nucleotide sequence: TGTGCCAGCAGCCAAGTGGGAGGCGCCTACGAGCAGTACTTC. Protein: CASSQVGGAYEQYF. The full variable domain, in which reference TRBV14 and TRBJ2-7 provide the parts outside the CDR3, is EAGVTQFPSHSVIEKGQTVTLRCDPISGHDNLYWYRRVMGKEIKFLLHFVKESKQDESGMPNNRFLAERTGGTYSTLKVQPAELEDSGVYFCASSQVGGAYEQYFGPGTRLTVT.

The chain has TRBV11-2 and TRBJ2-1; 12 bases map to TRBD1. Germline CDR1 is SGHAT and CDR2 is FQNNGV. Germline trimming cut 8 bases from V and 7 bases from J; bases unmatched to any gene: 6. The CDR3 extends over 14 amino acids. The CDR3: CASGGQGAGNEQFF. The CDR3 DNA reads TGTGCCAGCGGGGGACAGGGGGCTGGGAATGAGCAGTTCTTC.

The chain combines TRBV9 with TRBJ2-2, with TRBD2 matching 7 bases. The CDR3 extends over 15 amino acids. Losses at the gene ends were 4 bases for V and 6 bases for J; bases not matched to a gene: 9. The germline gives CDR1 SGDLS, CDR2 YYNGEE. The CDR3 loop is CASSWSGGGSGELFF. The CDR3 DNA reads TGTGCCAGCAGCTGGTCCGGCGGGGGATCCGGGGAGCTGTTTTTT. Full variable domain (outside the CDR3, taken from reference TRBV9 and TRBJ2-2): DSGVTQTPKHLITATGQRVTLRCSPRSGDLSVYWYQQSLDQGLQFLIQYYNGEERAKGNILERFSAQQFPDLHSELNLSSLELGDSALYFCASSWSGGGSGELFFGEGSRLTVL.

This clone has just one count. The CDR3 DNA sequence: TGTGCCAGCTCATCAGGACAGGGGGCTGTTGGCTACACCTTC. Its translation is CASSSGQGAVGYTF. The chain couples TRBV18 to TRBJ1-2, with TRBD1 matching over 11 bases. CDR3 length: 14 residues. After removal of 5 bases from V and 7 bases from J, the junction contained 6 bases not matched to a gene. Germline lookup yields CDR1 KGHSH and CDR2 LQKENI. Based on the CDR3 plus reference TRBV18 and TRBJ1-2, the full variable domain is NAGVMQNPRHLVRRRGQEARLRCSPMKGHSHVYWYRQLPEEGLKFMVYLQKENIIDESGMPKERFSAEFPKEGPSILRIQQVVRGDSAAYFCASSSGQGAVGYTFGSGTRLTVV.

J is TRBJ2-7 and V is TRBV28; 12 nucleotides match TRBD1. Germline values: CDR1 MDHEN, CDR2 SYDVKM. The V segment lost 6 bases and the J segment 5 bases; nucleotides outside the gene matches: 8. This CDR3 comprises 15 residues. CDR3 sequence reads: CASRGRGQGAHEQYF. The CDR3 nucleotides read TGTGCCAGCAGGGGTAGGGGACAGGGGGCGCACGAGCAGTACTTC.

This chain links TRBV5-1 with TRBJ1-3, with a weak D call TRBD1 (5 bases). Germline V gives CDR1 SGHRS, CDR2 YFSETQ. With 0 bases removed from V and 2 bases from J, the gap between germline ends came to 9 bases. The CDR3 covers 15 residues. This CDR3 reads CASSLEGVPGNTIYF. The CDR3 nucleotides read TGCGCCAGCAGCTTGGAAGGGGTCCCTGGAAACACCATATATTTT.

This clone was counted once. V gene TRBV2 combines with J gene TRBJ2-3; weak D call: TRBD2 (6 bases). CDR3 size: 13 residues. Germline CDR1 reads SNHLY; CDR2 reads FYNNEI. V lost 6 bases, J lost 2 bases, and 9 bases lay in between. Here the CDR3 reads CASRTSPTDTQYF. The CDR3, as DNA: TGTGCCAGCAGGACTAGTCCCACAGATACGCAGTATTTT.

The chain uses TRBV5-5 and TRBJ1-5, with D possibly TRBD1 on 5 matching bases. V was cut by 0 bases and J by 5 bases, with 9 bases left in between. This CDR3 spans 14 amino acids. CDR1 and CDR2 from the germline V gene are SGHKS and YYEKEE (reference sequence). The CDR3 loop reads CASSLEAGYQPQHF. The CDR3 DNA is TGTGCCAGCAGCTTGGAGGCAGGGTATCAGCCCCAGCATTTT.

The chain carries TRBV2 and TRBJ2-7, with D perhaps TRBD1 (6 bases). This CDR3 region has 15 residues. The germline V and J ends were trimmed by 4 bases and 6 bases, with 19 bases remaining between them. The germline CDR1 and CDR2 sequences are SNHLY and FYNNEI. CDR3 coding DNA: TGTGCCAGCAGTGGCAGGACAGCCCGGCCAGCCGAGCAGTACTTC. Translated: CASSGRTARPAEQYF.

The rearrangement joins TRBV9 to TRBJ1-2; 10 nucleotides agree with TRBD1. The CDR3 totals 16 residues. The germline V gene encodes CDR1 SGDLS and CDR2 YYNGEE. V gave up 3 bases and J gave up 4 bases; unmatched junction bases: 9. CDR3: CASSATGTGVGYGYTF. In DNA, the CDR3 is TGTGCCAGCAGCGCTACCGGGACAGGGGTTGGCTATGGCTACACCTTC. Drawing the rest from reference TRBV9 and TRBJ1-2, the complete variable domain is DSGVTQTPKHLITATGQRVTLRCSPRSGDLSVYWYQQSLDQGLQFLIQYYNGEERAKGNILERFSAQQFPDLHSELNLSSLELGDSALYFCASSATGTGVGYGYTFGSGTRLTVV.

The J gene is TRBJ2-7, the V gene TRBV9; TRBD1 might be the D (6 bases). Per the germline V gene, CDR1 is SGDLS and CDR2 is YYNGEE. This CDR3 contains 14 residues. V lost 3 bases and J lost 0, with 10 bases in between. CDR3 in DNA: TGTGCCAGCAGCGGCCGGGACACCTCCTACGAGCAGTACTTC. It yields the protein CASSGRDTSYEQYF.

The chain links TRBV28 to TRBJ2-1; D gene unclear. The V gene's germline CDR1 is MDHEN and CDR2 SYDVKM. The CDR3 has 14 residues. V lost 2 bases to trimming and J lost 6 bases, with 11 bases between them. CDR3 nucleotides: TGTGCCAGCAGTTTAAGTCTTTTAGTCAATGAGCAGTTCTTC. It is translated as CASSLSLLVNEQFF.

This chain joins TRBV5-1 and TRBJ2-6; 7 nucleotides align to TRBD1. V shed 5 bases and J 2 bases; nucleotides not matched to a gene: 4. Germline CDR1 SGHRS, CDR2 YFSETQ. There are 15 residues in the CDR3. CDR3 nucleotide sequence: TGCGCCAGCAGTTTCACAGGGGCTGGGGCCAACGTCCTGACTTTC. This translates into CASSFTGAGANVLTF.

J is TRBJ1-1 and V is TRBV7-9; no clear D. Trimming stripped 1 base from V and 4 bases from J, with 7 bases between. In germline, CDR1 is SEHNR, CDR2 FQNEAQ (reference sequence). This CDR3 is built from 13 residues. CDR3: CASSLVTPTEAFF. In nucleotides, the CDR3 is TGTGCCAGCAGCTTAGTTACACCCACTGAAGCTTTCTTT.

J is TRBJ1-2 and V is TRBV6-2 or TRBV6-3, with 8 bases lining up with TRBD1. This CDR3 contains 15 residues. Looked up from germline, CDR1 is MNHEY and CDR2 is SVGEGT. The V and J ends lost 6 bases and 3 bases, in that order; junction bases with no gene match: 9. CDR3 bases: TGTGCCAGCAGCGGGACGACAGGGGCGGACTATGGCTACACCTTC. This encodes CASSGTTGADYGYTF.

The chain is built from TRBV2 and TRBJ2-1; 11 nucleotides match TRBD2. The junction had 11 bases not matched to a gene; V was cut back by 7 bases and J by 9 bases. The length of the CDR3 is 15 residues. The germline V gene has CDR1 SNHLY and CDR2 FYNNEI. CDR3 DNA sequence: TGTGCCAGCACCTCCAGGGGGACTAGCGGAGGTGAGCAGTTCTTC. As protein: CASTSRGTSGGEQFF.

The sample holds a few counts of this clone. The rearrangement links TRBV19 to TRBJ1-5; D is possibly TRBD1 (6 bases). CDR1 is LNHDA and CDR2 is SQIVND in the germline V gene (reference sequence). The germline V and J ends were trimmed by 5 bases and 6 bases, with 11 bases remaining between them. The CDR3 spans 13 residues. CDR3 sequence (DNA): TGTGCCAGTAGTCTTTTGGGGGCTCAGCCCCAGCATTTT. It codes for CASSLLGAQPQHF.

This clone has only one observation. V gene TRBV10-3 combines with J gene TRBJ2-4; 16 bases fit TRBD2. Per germline, CDR1 ENHRY and CDR2 SYGVKD. V dropped 2 bases and J dropped 7; count of bases not matched to a gene: 5. The CDR3 has 17 residues. The CDR3 nucleotides read TGTGCCATCAGTGAGGGGACTAGCGGGGGGGCCCGGAACATTCAGTACTTC. Translating gives CAISEGTSGGARNIQYF.

The chain couples TRBV6-5 to TRBJ2-7; D perhaps matches TRBD2 (5 bases). The CDR3 length is 13 residues. Trimming cost V 6 bases and J 0 bases, with 9 bases left between them. The germline V gene encodes CDR1 MNHEY and CDR2 SVGAGI. CDR3 region: CASRMTNSYEQYF. CDR3 DNA sequence: TGTGCCAGCAGGATGACTAACTCCTACGAGCAGTACTTC.

V and J are TRBV6-6 and TRBJ2-2; TRBD2 matches 14 bases. V shed 5 bases, J shed 3 bases, and the junction held 8 bases outside the gene matches. CDR1 is MNHNY, CDR2 SVGAGI, per germline (reference sequence). The CDR3 loop spans 18 amino acids. CDR3 nucleotide sequence: TGTGCCAGCAGTCGGACTAGCGGGAGGTGGGCCGACACCGGGGAGCTGTTTTTT. Amino acids: CASSRTSGRWADTGELFF.

The chain joins TRBV7-8 to TRBJ1-4; TRBD1 is a possible D gene (5 bases). Germline V gene data show CDR1 as SGHVS and CDR2 as FQNEAQ. V lost 5 bases, J lost 2 bases, and 18 bases lay in between. The CDR3 runs to 17 residues. This CDR3 reads CASSPLRGGSTNEKLFF. CDR3 nucleotide sequence: TGTGCCAGCAGCCCCCTCCGGGGGGGTAGTACTAATGAAAAACTGTTTTTT.

V usage is TRBV6-5 and J usage is TRBJ1-4; TRBD1 matches 9 bases. The CDR3 consists of 14 residues. From germline, CDR1 is MNHEY and CDR2 SVGAGI. V lost 5 bases and J lost 7; bases outside the gene matches: 5. CDR3 sequence reads: CASSRTGESEKLFF. CDR3 in DNA: TGTGCCAGCAGTAGGACAGGGGAAAGTGAAAAACTGTTTTTT.

J is TRBJ2-3 and V is TRBV5-1; D might be TRBD2 (6 bases). Trimming cost V 5 bases and J 1 base, with 17 bases left between them. CDR3 length: 16 residues. The germline V gene has CDR1 SGHRS and CDR2 YFSETQ. The CDR3 here is CASSLLEGGGTDTQYF. The DNA for the CDR3 is TGCGCCAGCAGTCTCCTGGAGGGAGGTGGCACAGATACGCAGTATTTT.

This rearrangement joins TRBV11-2 to TRBJ2-5; D is perhaps TRBD1 (7 bases). The germline CDR1 and CDR2 sequences are SGHAT and FQNNGV. The CDR3 runs 14 residues. V was trimmed by 5 bases and J by 5 bases, leaving 15 bases between them. The CDR3 protein is CASSRGTAWETQYF. The DNA for the CDR3 is TGTGCCAGCAGCCGGGGGACAGCATGGGAGACCCAGTACTTC.

The V gene is TRBV5-1, the J gene TRBJ1-1; 11 positions match TRBD1. CDR1 and CDR2 (germline): SGHRS, YFSETQ. The CDR3 totals 13 residues. Germline trimming cut 3 bases from V and 7 bases from J; bases unmatched to any gene: 2. CDR3 nucleotide sequence: TGCGCCAGCAGCTGGGGACAGGGGGTTGAAGCTTTCTTT. Residues: CASSWGQGVEAFF.

The chain uses TRBV3-1 (or the pseudogene TRBV3-2) and TRBJ1-2, with D perhaps matching TRBD1 (5 bases). Germline lookup yields CDR1 LGHDT and CDR2 YNNKEL (reference sequence). V lost 3 bases, J lost 3 bases, and 8 bases lay in between. This CDR3 contains 13 residues. The CDR3 loop reads CASSHRGDYGYTF. Written as DNA, the CDR3 is TGTGCCAGCAGCCACCGGGGGGACTATGGCTACACCTTC.